This is a list of T cell receptor beta chains from one sample in a study of OX40 agonist ivuxolimab in advanced cancers. Assay used: immunoSEQ multiplex PCR; TCRdb lists only in-frame clones, some missing. This table has 100,000 or so clones, 89% appearing once. This material consisted of CD4+ or CD8+ T cells sorted from blood, taken in a trial of the OX40 agonist ivuxolimab. The receptors shown here come from an adult with an advanced solid tumor such as melanoma, head and neck, liver or kidney cancer. Both conserved end residues are part of each CDR3. The D gene is left open where the match is weak. A clone size is listed for some rows: how often the clone was seen (once, few, many), or a class if it is expanded.

V gene,clone size,J gene,D gene,CDR3 protein,CDR3 DNA
TRBV7-6,-,TRBJ2-1,TRBD2,CASSFGLEQFF,TGTGCCAGCAGCTTCGGACTAGAACAGTTCTTC
TRBV30,-,TRBJ1-2,-,CAWSMDGYTF,TGTGCCTGGAGTATGGATGGCTACACCTTC
TRBV2,-,TRBJ2-7,-,CASGKSQGPAYEQYF,TGTGCCAGCGGGAAGAGTCAGGGGCCCGCCTACGAGCAGTACTTC
TRBV6-4,-,TRBJ2-3,-,CASRRRAVDTDTQYF,TGTGCCAGCAGAAGAAGAGCGGTTGACACAGATACGCAGTATTTT
TRBV6-1,-,TRBJ2-5,-,CASSEHGRMEETQYF,TGTGCCAGCAGTGAACACGGGAGAATGGAAGAGACCCAGTACTTC
TRBV2,-,TRBJ1-2,TRBD1,CASSETGAFYGYTF,TGTGCCAGCAGTGAAACAGGGGCCTTCTATGGCTACACCTTC
TRBV6-5,-,TRBJ2-5,TRBD2,CASSLGLAGAETQYF,TGTGCCAGCAGCCTCGGACTAGCGGGAGCAGAGACCCAGTACTTC
TRBV5-4,-,TRBJ2-2,TRBD1,CASSPQGVQAGELFF,TGTGCCAGCAGCCCCCAGGGGGTCCAAGCCGGGGAGCTGTTTTTT
TRBV7-8,-,TRBJ2-6,TRBD1,CASSLRQGTGANVLTF,TGTGCCAGCAGCCTTAGACAGGGAACTGGGGCCAACGTCCTGACTTTC
TRBV2,-,TRBJ1-2,-,CARGPNLPTRYGYTF,TGTGCCAGAGGACCAAACCTACCAACCCGATATGGCTACACCTTC
TRBV5-1,once,TRBJ2-1,TRBD1,CASSFTGTEYNEQFF,TGCGCCAGCAGCTTCACCGGGACAGAGTACAATGAGCAGTTCTTC
TRBV6-6,-,TRBJ1-2,-,CASSNQGYGYTF,TGTGCCAGCAGCAACCAGGGGTATGGCTACACCTTC
TRBV5-1,-,TRBJ1-4,-,CASSFTTGGNEKLFF,TGCGCCAGCAGCTTCACTACAGGAGGTAATGAAAAACTGTTTTTT
TRBV18,-,TRBJ1-1,-,CASSPVTRGNTEAFF,TGTGCCAGCTCACCAGTGACAAGGGGGAACACTGAAGCTTTCTTT
TRBV7-2,once,TRBJ2-1,-,CASSSRARASNEQFF,TGTGCCAGCAGCTCCCGGGCTCGGGCGAGCAATGAGCAGTTCTTC
TRBV6-1,-,TRBJ2-1,TRBD2,CASRLERGGYNEQFF,TGTGCCAGCAGACTAGAGCGGGGTGGTTACAATGAGCAGTTCTTC
TRBV5-5,-,TRBJ1-2,-,CASSLGGRTNYGYTF,TGTGCCAGCAGCTTGGGGGGCCGAACTAACTATGGCTACACCTTC
TRBV5-1,-,TRBJ2-7,-,CASSLVGGATTYEQYF,TGCGCCAGCAGCTTGGTGGGGGGGGCGACTACCTACGAGCAGTACTTC